This is a list of T cell receptor beta chains from one sample in a study of shared clonotypes between healthy human individuals. Assay used: immunoSEQ multiplex PCR; TCRdb lists only in-frame clones, some missing. Among some 2.4 million clones listed, roughly 93% were seen once. Material: naive CD4+ T cells from PBMCs. The receptors were gathered from a man aged 18-30 years in good health. Some clones in this sample may be carry-over from other donors' samples. Both conserved end residues are part of each CDR3. Fields, in order: J gene, clone size, V gene, CDR3 protein. For some rows the clone size is stated as once, few or many, or as a class when expanded; others skip it.

J gene: TRBJ2-5; clone size: .; V gene: TRBV5-6; CDR3 protein: CASSQGETQYF
J gene: TRBJ2-3; clone size: .; V gene: TRBV6-1; CDR3 protein: CASSEYRQSTDTQYF
J gene: TRBJ2-1; clone size: .; V gene: TRBV5-1; CDR3 protein: CASSSGTSPYNEQFF
J gene: TRBJ1-1; clone size: .; V gene: TRBV25-1; CDR3 protein: CASSSHSFDTTEAFF
J gene: TRBJ2-3; clone size: .; V gene: TRBV5-4; CDR3 protein: CASSLGTSGRTDTQYF
J gene: TRBJ1-1; clone size: .; V gene: TRBV19; CDR3 protein: CASSLNAPGTEAFF
J gene: TRBJ2-7; clone size: .; V gene: TRBV28; CDR3 protein: CASSPPVLPYEQYF
J gene: TRBJ2-1; clone size: once; V gene: TRBV28; CDR3 protein: CASSSRTGNYNEQFF
J gene: TRBJ1-3; clone size: .; V gene: TRBV6-6; CDR3 protein: CASSYSRQGNTIYF
J gene: TRBJ1-1; clone size: few; V gene: TRBV19; CDR3 protein: CASIRGVNTEAFF
J gene: TRBJ2-1; clone size: once; V gene: TRBV9; CDR3 protein: CARGQGLAGPEYPSEQFF
J gene: TRBJ2-7; clone size: .; V gene: TRBV5-1; CDR3 protein: CASSGGASQVSYEQYF
J gene: TRBJ2-3; clone size: .; V gene: TRBV28; CDR3 protein: CASSPSTDTQYF
J gene: TRBJ2-2; clone size: .; V gene: TRBV5-1; CDR3 protein: CASSSNPTSNTGELFF
J gene: TRBJ1-5; clone size: few; V gene: TRBV9; CDR3 protein: CASSVSRSFNQPQHF
J gene: TRBJ2-7; clone size: .; V gene: TRBV30; CDR3 protein: CAWTPMSSYEQYF
J gene: TRBJ1-3; clone size: .; V gene: TRBV28; CDR3 protein: CASGPGRGRGNTIYF
J gene: TRBJ2-3; clone size: .; V gene: TRBV13; CDR3 protein: CASSSRAWGDGTDTQYF
J gene: TRBJ2-3; clone size: .; V gene: TRBV7-2; CDR3 protein: CASSRSAGRTSTDTQYF
J gene: TRBJ1-2; clone size: .; V gene: TRBV11-2; CDR3 protein: CASSPLLGGRGHGYTF
J gene: TRBJ2-3; clone size: .; V gene: TRBV4-3; CDR3 protein: CASSQVGQGTDTQYF
J gene: TRBJ2-7; clone size: .; V gene: TRBV10-3; CDR3 protein: CAIRLAGGEQYF
J gene: TRBJ2-1; clone size: .; V gene: TRBV6-1; CDR3 protein: CASSAESSYNEQFF
J gene: TRBJ2-1; clone size: once; V gene: TRBV5-1; CDR3 protein: CASKGSIGPNYNEQFF
J gene: TRBJ2-1; clone size: .; V gene: TRBV7-2; CDR3 protein: CASSLGLQAVNEQFF
J gene: TRBJ2-7; clone size: .; V gene: TRBV7-9; CDR3 protein: CASSSHRGDSYEQYF
J gene: TRBJ2-2; clone size: .; V gene: TRBV27; CDR3 protein: CASVHRGRLGTGELFF
J gene: TRBJ1-2; clone size: .; V gene: TRBV5-1; CDR3 protein: CASSFQENYGYTF
J gene: TRBJ1-1; clone size: .; V gene: TRBV5-1; CDR3 protein: CASQENGHMNTEAFF
J gene: TRBJ2-5; clone size: .; V gene: TRBV6-5; CDR3 protein: CASSLQGARETQYF
J gene: TRBJ2-1; clone size: .; V gene: TRBV28; CDR3 protein: CASGTRDNANEQFF
J gene: TRBJ1-1; clone size: .; V gene: TRBV19; CDR3 protein: CASKGLMNTEAFF
J gene: TRBJ2-7; clone size: once; V gene: TRBV5-4; CDR3 protein: CASSLGGKGEQYF
J gene: TRBJ2-1; clone size: .; V gene: TRBV9; CDR3 protein: CASSVNSGRSYNEQFF
J gene: TRBJ2-7; clone size: once; V gene: TRBV5-1; CDR3 protein: CASSLEGQGMLEQYF
J gene: TRBJ2-5; clone size: .; V gene: TRBV2; CDR3 protein: CASSTQGSGALQETQYF
J gene: TRBJ2-3; clone size: .; V gene: TRBV7-8; CDR3 protein: CASSPSGRRADTQYF
J gene: TRBJ2-7; clone size: .; V gene: TRBV27; CDR3 protein: CASSFSGREQYF
J gene: TRBJ1-5; clone size: .; V gene: TRBV18; CDR3 protein: CASSPGSDQPQHF
J gene: TRBJ2-7; clone size: few; V gene: TRBV7-6; CDR3 protein: CASSTPIGEQYF
J gene: TRBJ2-7; clone size: .; V gene: TRBV9; CDR3 protein: CASSGGQSYEQYF
J gene: TRBJ2-4; clone size: .; V gene: TRBV6-5; CDR3 protein: CASSYAGLDKNIQYF
J gene: TRBJ2-1; clone size: .; V gene: TRBV5-4; CDR3 protein: CASSPAANGDNEQFF
J gene: TRBJ2-7; clone size: .; V gene: TRBV29-1; CDR3 protein: CSVGRHPYEQYF
J gene: TRBJ2-5; clone size: .; V gene: TRBV5-1; CDR3 protein: CASSTGTGGGETQYF
J gene: TRBJ2-5; clone size: .; V gene: TRBV5-1; CDR3 protein: CASSLDPTTGEQYF
J gene: TRBJ1-2; clone size: .; V gene: TRBV10-3; CDR3 protein: CAISATDVGGYTF
J gene: TRBJ2-2; clone size: .; V gene: TRBV7-7; CDR3 protein: CASSLVVREVTGELFF